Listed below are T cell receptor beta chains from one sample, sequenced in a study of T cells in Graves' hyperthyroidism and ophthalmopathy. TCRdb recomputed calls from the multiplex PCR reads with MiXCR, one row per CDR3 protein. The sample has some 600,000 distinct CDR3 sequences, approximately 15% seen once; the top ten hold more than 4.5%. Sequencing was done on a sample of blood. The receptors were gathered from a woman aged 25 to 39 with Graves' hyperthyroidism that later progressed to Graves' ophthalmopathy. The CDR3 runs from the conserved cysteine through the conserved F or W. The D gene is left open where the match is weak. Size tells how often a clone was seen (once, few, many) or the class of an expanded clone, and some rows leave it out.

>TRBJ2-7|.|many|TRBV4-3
CASSQDWRDSWDYEQYF
TGCGCCAGCAGCCAAGATTGGAGGGACAGTTGGGACTACGAGCAGTACTTC
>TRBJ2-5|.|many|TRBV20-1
CSAHPQTGLQETQYF
TGCAGTGCTCACCCTCAGACAGGCCTCCAAGAGACCCAGTACTTC
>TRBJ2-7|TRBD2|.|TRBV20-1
CSARDPIRLAGSYEQYF
TGCAGTGCTAGAGACCCTATTAGGCTAGCGGGATCCTACGAGCAGTACTTC
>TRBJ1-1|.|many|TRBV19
CASSTDGGGTEAFF
TGTGCCAGTAGTACCGACGGGGGGGGAACTGAAGCTTTCTTT
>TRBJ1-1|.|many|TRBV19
CASSIGGRGGGNTEAFF
TGTGCCAGTAGTATAGGGGGACGGGGAGGGGGAAACACTGAAGCTTTCTTT
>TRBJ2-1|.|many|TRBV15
CATSNSGTYNEQFF
TGTGCCACCAGCAATTCCGGGACGTACAATGAGCAGTTCTTC
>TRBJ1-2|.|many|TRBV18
CASSPLRDGNYGYTF
TGTGCCAGCTCACCTCTCCGGGACGGAAACTATGGCTACACCTTC
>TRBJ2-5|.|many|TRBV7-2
CASSLIRGVGGETQYF
TGTGCCAGCAGCTTAATTAGGGGGGTTGGAGGAGAGACCCAGTACTTC
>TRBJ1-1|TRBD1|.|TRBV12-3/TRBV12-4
CASSFWTGGGTEAFF
TGTGCCAGCAGTTTCTGGACAGGGGGAGGCACTGAAGCTTTCTTT
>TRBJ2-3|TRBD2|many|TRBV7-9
CASSLAGGTTDTQYF
TGTGCCAGCAGCTTAGCCGGGGGGACCACAGATACGCAGTATTTT
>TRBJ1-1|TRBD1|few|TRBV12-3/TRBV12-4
CASRGQGTGTRAEAFF
TGTGCCAGCAGGGGACAGGGCACAGGTACAAGGGCTGAAGCTTTCTTT
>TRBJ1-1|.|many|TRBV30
CAWSVPGYTEAFF
TGTGCCTGGAGTGTACCGGGTTACACTGAAGCTTTCTTT
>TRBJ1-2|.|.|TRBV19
CASSTWTQEGYTF
TGTGCCAGTAGTACTTGGACCCAGGAAGGCTACACCTTC
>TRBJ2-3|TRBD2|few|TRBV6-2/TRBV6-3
CASSYGLAGTLTDTQYF
TGTGCCAGCAGTTATGGACTAGCGGGCACTCTCACAGATACGCAGTATTTT